The T cell receptor (beta chain) under discussion was sequenced for a study of Tregs in tolerant kidney transplant recipients. A remark on this clone: Its matching antigen is unknown.

Overall study results and limits: The most relevant donor-specific Treg TCRbeta repertoire apparently came from expansion with activated donor B cells.

CD4+CD25+CD127- Tregs, CD4+CD25- non-Tregs, CD4 and CD8 cells were sorted. The table came from immunoSEQ multiplex PCR; TCRdb's copy has only in-frame clones and leaves some out. Of approximately 65,000 clones listed, about four fifths are singletons. The TCR originated in a human donor in good health. Material for sequencing was CD4+ T cells from blood.

The CDR3 here is CASQREQGTYEQYF. The CDR3 nucleotides are TGTGCCAGCCAAAGAGAGCAGGGGACCTACGAGCAGTACTTC. The J gene is TRBJ2-7, the V gene TRBV7-8, with D possibly TRBD1 on 6 matching bases. The CDR3 contains 14 residues. Trimming left V 8 bases short and J 2 bases short, with 16 bases between. CDR1 and CDR2 from the germline V gene are SGHVS and FQNEAQ.